Described below is a single T cell receptor (beta chain) sequence and its context. The study drew participants aged about 18 to 89 years from approximately 23 US areas. Participants had their cohort set by participant-reported clinical history. The CDR3 extends over 13 amino acids. CDR1 and CDR2 (germline): LGHNA, YSLEER. The V end was cut by 4 bases, the J end by 8 bases, with 14 bases between. This sample is part of a study of blood T cell repertoires in COVID-19. In the original analysis: Quantification of nucleated cells was approximated via reference gene primer amplification. Profiling relied on immunoSEQ multiplex PCR, and the TCRdb table lists in-frame clones only, not all of them. That table is the source of V, J and clone size, and D and trimming were worked out from the DNA. This repertoire shows 350,000 or so clones, 65% to 90% found once; its top ten account for about 4.2%.

This receptor was obtained from a middle-aged woman with acute COVID-19. The chain is built from TRBV4-3 and TRBJ1-2; D is perhaps TRBD1 (5 bases). The source material was PBMCs or T cells enriched from blood (not recorded which). The CDR3 bases are TGCGCCAGCAGCCCACAGGATAGGGTCGGCTACACCTTC. Translation gives CASSPQDRVGYTF.